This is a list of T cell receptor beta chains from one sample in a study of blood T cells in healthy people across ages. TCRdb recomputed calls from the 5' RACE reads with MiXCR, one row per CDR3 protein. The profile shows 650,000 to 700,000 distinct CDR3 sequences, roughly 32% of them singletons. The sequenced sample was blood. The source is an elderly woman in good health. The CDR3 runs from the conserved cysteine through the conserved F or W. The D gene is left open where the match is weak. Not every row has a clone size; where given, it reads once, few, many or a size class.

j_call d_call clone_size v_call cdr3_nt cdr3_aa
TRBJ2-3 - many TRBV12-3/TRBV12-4 TGTGCCAGCAGTTTGATTAGCGGACCGGATACGCAGTATTTT CASSLISGPDTQYF
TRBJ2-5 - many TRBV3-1 TGTGCCAGCAGCCAAGATCCAGGGATGAGAGAGACCCAGTACTTC CASSQDPGMRETQYF
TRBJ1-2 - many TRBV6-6 TGTGCCAGCAGCCACCGGGGGGAAAACTATGGCTACACCTTC CASSHRGENYGYTF
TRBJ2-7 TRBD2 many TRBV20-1 TGCAGTGCTAGTGGGGGTATTTTGGCCGGGGGGGCCGGGTACGAGCAGTACTTC CSASGGILAGGAGYEQYF
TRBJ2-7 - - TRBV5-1 TGCGCCAGCAGCTTGGCACGAATCGACAGTGAAATATCCTACGAGCAGTACTTC CASSLARIDSEISYEQYF
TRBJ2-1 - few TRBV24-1 TGTGCCACCAGGGATCCCTTTAAGGGTCTTGAGCAGTTCTTC CATRDPFKGLEQFF
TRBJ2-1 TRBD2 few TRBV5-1 TGCGCCAGCAGCGGGGGACTAGCGGGGACGAATGAGCAGTTCTTC CASSGGLAGTNEQFF
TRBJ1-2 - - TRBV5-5 TGTGCCAACAGCTCGGACCCGAGGCCCTATGGCTACACCTTC CANSSDPRPYGYTF
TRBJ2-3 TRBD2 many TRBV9 TGTGCCAGCAGCTGGAGAGCGGGGGAGGTAGATACGCAGTATTTT CASSWRAGEVDTQYF
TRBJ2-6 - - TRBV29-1 TGCAGCGTCCCACGTCGCTCTGGGGCCAACGTCCTGACTTTC CSVPRRSGANVLTF
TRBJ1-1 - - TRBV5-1 TGCGCCAGCAGCCCGGCAGGGCCCACTGAAGCTTTCTTT CASSPAGPTEAFF
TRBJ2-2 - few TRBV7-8 TGTGCCAGCAGCTTAGCGCGGGTTGTCCGTTACACCGGGGAGCTGTTTTTT CASSLARVVRYTGELFF
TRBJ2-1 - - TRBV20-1 TGCAGTGCTAGAGTGGGACGCGGGCCCTACAATGAGCAGTTCTTC CSARVGRGPYNEQFF
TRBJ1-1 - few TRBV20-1 TGCAGTGCTAGATTACACAGGAGGGGGGACACTGAAGCTTTCTTT CSARLHRRGDTEAFF
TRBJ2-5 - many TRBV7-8 TGTGCCAGCAGCCACTCTGGAGAGACCCAGTACTTC CASSHSGETQYF
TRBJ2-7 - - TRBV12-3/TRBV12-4 TGTGCCAGCAGTTCAGGCCTCCCTGGCGAGCAGTACTTC CASSSGLPGEQYF
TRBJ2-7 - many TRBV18 TGTGCCAGCTCACCAGACATCTACGAGCAGTACTTC CASSPDIYEQYF
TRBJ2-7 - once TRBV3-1 TGTGCCAGCAGCGACGTTATGAGCTCCTACGAGCAGTACTTC CASSDVMSSYEQYF
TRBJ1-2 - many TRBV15 TGTGCCACCAGCAGAGACCAGGGGAACTATGGCTACACCTTC CATSRDQGNYGYTF
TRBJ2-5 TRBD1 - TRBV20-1 TGCAGTGCTAAACAGGGGGCGAACGTCCAAGAGACCCAGTACTTC CSAKQGANVQETQYF
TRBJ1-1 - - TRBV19 TGTGCCAGTACGCAGGGAGAGGCGTACAACACTGAAGCTTTCTTT CASTQGEAYNTEAFF
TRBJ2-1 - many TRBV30 TGTGCCTGGGGGAGTAGGGGAGATGAGCAGTTCTTC CAWGSRGDEQFF